This T cell receptor beta chain was recorded in a study of blood T cell repertoires in COVID-19. Background on the study: Spain, Italy and the United States supplied samples that represented acute and convalescent COVID-19. T cells, B-cell-depleted T cells, or PBMCs supplied cDNA or gDNA.

Germline V gene lookup returns CDR1 SGHNT and CDR2 YYREEE (reference sequence). Trimming at V came to 3 bases and at J to 2 bases, leaving 10 bases not matched to a gene. The CDR3 has 16 residues. In the authors' workflow: Amplification of reference gene primers was used by the study to estimate nucleated cell counts. Clones were read by immunoSEQ multiplex PCR, and TCRdb kept only the in-frame ones, dropping some. V and J calls and clone size follow that table, whereas D and trimming were derived from the DNA. This table has fewer than 180,000 clones, approximately 88% appearing once. The source material was peripheral blood. The chain employs TRBV5-4 and TRBJ2-7; 8 nucleotides match TRBD1. The TCR originated in a man between 65 and 80 years old with acute or convalescent COVID-19. The CDR3 reads CASSSKGTGGPYEQYF. The DNA of the CDR3 is TGTGCCAGCAGCTCCAAAGGGACAGGAGGTCCCTACGAGCAGTACTTC.